These 27 T cell receptor beta chains share one sample of origin, sequenced in a study of blood T cell repertoires in COVID-19. Repertoires were generated with immunoSEQ multiplex PCR, while TCRdb's copy carries only in-frame clones and drops some. Of roughly 84,000 clones listed, about 78% are singletons. The source material was peripheral blood. The receptor source for this set is a man aged 55 to 70 with COVID-19, enrolled during active disease.

Written as DNA, the CDR3 is TGTGCCAGCAGCTCCTTAAGGGGACAGGGAACAGATACGCAGTATTTT. Translating it yields CASSSLRGQGTDTQYF. The chain carries TRBV11-2 and TRBJ2-3, with 9 bases aligning to TRBD1. Germline CDR1 is SGHAT and CDR2 is FQNNGV. The CDR3 length is 16 residues. Trimming at V came to 4 bases and at J to 3 bases, leaving 8 bases not matched to a gene. Full variable domain (remainder filled in from reference TRBV11-2 and TRBJ2-3): EAGVAQSPRYKIIEKRQSVAFWCNPISGHATLYWYQQILGQGPKLLIQFQNNGVVDDSQLPKDRFSAERLKGVDSTLKIQPAKLEDSAVYLCASSSLRGQGTDTQYFGPGTRLTVL.

In its sample, this clone was seen a few times. The J gene is TRBJ2-2, the V gene TRBV7-3; TRBD1 might be the D (6 bases). With 1 base removed from V and 4 bases from J, the gap between germline ends came to 16 bases. This CDR3 has 17 amino acids. In germline, CDR1 is SGHTA, CDR2 FQGTGA. CDR3 DNA: TGTGCCAGCAGCTTAAGGTCAGGGGCAGGGTCCACCGGGGAGCTGTTTTTT. Its protein is CASSLRSGAGSTGELFF.

This chain links TRBV7-2 with TRBJ2-2; 10 bases agree with TRBD1. Trimming removed 1 base from V and 7 bases from J; junction bases left unmatched: 12. This CDR3 has 18 amino acids. Germline values: CDR1 SGHTA, CDR2 FQGNSA. CDR3 coding DNA: TGTGCCAGCAGCTTAGATGGCGGGACAGGGGCACGTATCGGGGAGCTGTTTTTT. Translation: CASSLDGGTGARIGELFF.

This chain uses TRBV11-1 with TRBJ2-5; weak D call: TRBD2 (6 bases). Germline V CDR1 and CDR2: SGHAT, FQDESV (reference sequence). V was pared by 4 bases and J by 5 bases, with 11 bases between. CDR3 length equals 13 residues. As DNA, the CDR3 is TGTGCCAGCAGCTCTAGGACTACCGAGACCCAGTACTTC. Amino acid sequence: CASSSRTTETQYF.

The chain recombines TRBV4-1 with TRBJ1-1, with D possibly TRBD1 on 5 matching bases. The germline V gene encodes CDR1 MGHRA and CDR2 YSYEKL. The length of the CDR3 is 20 residues. With 1 base removed from V and 3 bases from J, the gap between germline ends came to 27 bases. The CDR3 is CASSQVFGDSAGGRDTEAFF. The CDR3 nucleotides read TGCGCCAGCAGCCAAGTTTTTGGAGACAGTGCGGGGGGTAGGGACACTGAAGCTTTCTTT.

The chain uses TRBV11-3 and TRBJ2-6; maybe TRBD1 (6 bases). This CDR3 spans 16 amino acids. V lost 5 bases, J lost 0 bases, and 11 bases lay in between. Germline V lookup: CDR1 SGHNT, CDR2 YENEEA. The CDR3: CASSPRGSSGANVLTF. Here the CDR3 DNA reads TGTGCCAGCAGCCCAAGGGGGAGCTCTGGGGCCAACGTCCTGACTTTC. The variable domain in full, completed from reference TRBV11-3 and TRBJ2-6, reads EAGVVQSPRYKIIEKKQPVAFWCNPISGHNTLYWYLQNLGQGPELLIRYENEEAVDDSQLPKDRFSAERLKGVDSTLKIQPAELGDSAVYLCASSPRGSSGANVLTFGAGSRLTVL.

The V gene is TRBV2, the J gene TRBJ2-1; D gene ambiguous. CDR1 and CDR2 (germline): SNHLY, FYNNEI. The CDR3 consists of 13 residues. Trimming took 6 bases from V and 8 from J, leaving 14 bases between them. CDR3 sequence reads: CASRPGLTDEQFF. CDR3 in DNA: TGTGCCAGCAGGCCAGGTCTCACGGATGAGCAGTTCTTC.

This clone was counted a few times. The CDR3 bases are TGTGCCAGCAGTTACTCAACGGGAGGCTCCCGCAATGAGCAGTTCTTC. This sequence encodes CASSYSTGGSRNEQFF. The chain has TRBV6-5 and TRBJ2-1, with TRBD2 matching over 7 bases. Trimming removed 0 bases from V and 6 bases from J; junction bases left unmatched: 8. Germline values: CDR1 MNHEY, CDR2 SVGAGI. The CDR3 runs 16 residues.

This chain connects TRBV9 to TRBJ2-6; a weak D match, TRBD1 (6 bases). CDR1 and CDR2 (germline): SGDLS, YYNGEE. V gave up 3 bases and J gave up 4 bases, with 11 bases separating them. The CDR3 consists of 15 residues. Here the CDR3 reads CASSGRQVGANVLTF. CDR3 nucleotides: TGTGCCAGCAGCGGAAGACAGGTCGGGGCCAACGTCCTGACTTTC.

CDR3 nucleotide sequence: TGTGCCAGCAGCTTAGCCGGGACACAAGAGACCCAGTACTTC. Translation: CASSLAGTQETQYF. The V gene is TRBV11-3, the J gene TRBJ2-5, with a tentative D call TRBD1 (6 bases). V gave up 1 base and J gave up 2 bases, with 8 bases separating them. The CDR3 is made up of 14 amino acids. Germline CDR1 reads SGHNT; CDR2 reads YENEEA. The full variable domain, completed using reference TRBV11-3 and TRBJ2-5, is EAGVVQSPRYKIIEKKQPVAFWCNPISGHNTLYWYLQNLGQGPELLIRYENEEAVDDSQLPKDRFSAERLKGVDSTLKIQPAELGDSAVYLCASSLAGTQETQYFGPGTRLLVL.

The chain links TRBV19 to TRBJ1-5; no clear D gene. Germline V gene sequence: CDR1 LNHDA, CDR2 SQIVND (reference sequence). The V end lost 1 base, the J end lost 0 bases, and 7 bases lay between the germline ends. The CDR3 runs to 15 residues. The CDR3 nucleotides are TGTGCCAGTAGTATAGGTCAGGTTAGCAATCAGCCCCAGCATTTT. As protein: CASSIGQVSNQPQHF.

The V call is TRBV6-6, the J call TRBJ2-5, with TRBD2 identical over 14 bases. Germline CDR1 and CDR2: MNHNY and SVGAGI (reference sequence). V shed 5 bases, J shed 5 bases, and the junction held 13 bases outside the gene matches. This CDR3 is built from 18 residues. CDR3 loop: CASSRTSGRLGTEETQYF. The DNA for the CDR3 is TGTGCCAGCAGTCGGACTAGCGGGAGGCTCGGAACAGAGGAGACCCAGTACTTC.

Concerning this clone itself: Other nucleotide sequences in the sample specify the same CDR3. The chain joins TRBV4-1 to TRBJ2-5, with a weak D call TRBD2 (5 bases). The CDR3 is made up of 14 amino acids. CDR1 MGHRA and CDR2 YSYEKL come from the germline V gene. The V end was cut by 0 bases, the J end by 1 base, with 6 bases between. CDR3 region: CASSQEGSQETQYF. Written as DNA, the CDR3 is TGCGCCAGCAGCCAAGAAGGGAGCCAAGAGACCCAGTACTTC.

The gene calls are TRBV7-9 and TRBJ2-3; 8 nucleotides match TRBD1. The CDR3 extends over 14 amino acids. Germline CDR1 reads SEHNR; CDR2 reads FQNEAQ (reference sequence). V lost 10 bases, J lost 2 bases, and 8 bases stayed unmatched. CDR3 sequence reads: CATPRTGSTDTQYF. Here the CDR3 DNA reads TGTGCCACCCCGAGGACAGGGTCCACAGATACGCAGTATTTT.

The J gene is TRBJ1-1, the V gene TRBV10-3, with TRBD1 matching 7 bases. Germline lookup yields CDR1 ENHRY and CDR2 SYGVKD. J gave up 6 bases and V 2 bases, and 6 bases lay outside the gene matches. This CDR3 contains 14 residues. In DNA, the CDR3 is TGTGCCATCAGTGAGCCTGACAGGGCTCCTGAAGCTTTCTTT. It specifies CAISEPDRAPEAFF.

This chain joins TRBV11-2 and TRBJ1-2; D may be TRBD1 (5 bases). Germline V gene lookup returns CDR1 SGHAT and CDR2 FQNNGV. This CDR3 contains 14 residues. The V end was cut by 6 bases, the J end by 3 bases, with 14 bases between. The CDR3: CASSRAGKDYGYTF. CDR3 DNA: TGTGCCAGCAGTAGGGCAGGGAAGGACTATGGCTACACCTTC.

The V and J genes are TRBV9 and TRBJ1-2; maybe TRBD1 (6 bases). The CDR3 has 13 residues. V lost 3 bases and J lost 3, with 9 bases in between. Germline V gene sequence: CDR1 SGDLS, CDR2 YYNGEE. CDR3 nucleotides: TGTGCCAGCAGCGCAAACAGGGACTATGGCTACACCTTC. Translating it yields CASSANRDYGYTF.

This rearrangement joins TRBV5-3 to TRBJ1-1, with D uncertain. TRBV5-3 is treated as an ORF (open reading frame) with a function not yet certain. The CDR3 totals 14 residues. V dropped 0 bases and J dropped 6 bases, with 12 bases sitting between them. CDR3 DNA: TGTGCCAGAAGCTTGGTACCTGAGGAGGCTGAAGCTTTCTTT. It yields the protein CARSLVPEEAEAFF.

The chain joins TRBV19 to TRBJ1-5; TRBD1 might be the D (5 bases). Germline CDR1 reads LNHDA; CDR2 reads SQIVND (reference sequence). V lost 3 bases, J lost 2 bases, and 11 bases lay in between. CDR3 length: 15 residues. The CDR3 DNA sequence: TGTGCCAGTAGTATTACGGGGGGAGGCAATCAGCCCCAGCATTTT. Amino acid sequence: CASSITGGGNQPQHF.

The chain has TRBV18 and TRBJ2-1; D ambiguous. Trimming took 3 bases from V and 5 from J, leaving 5 bases between them. The V gene's germline CDR1 is KGHSH and CDR2 LQKENI. The CDR3 is made up of 12 amino acids. CDR3 in DNA: TGTGCCAGCTCACCCCAAAACAATGAGCAGTTCTTC. It is translated as CASSPQNNEQFF.

The chain carries TRBV20-1 and TRBJ2-7; possibly TRBD1 for D (6 bases). CDR3 length: 12 residues. CDR1 DFQATT and CDR2 SNEGSKA come from the germline V gene (reference sequence). Trimming removed 3 bases at V and 3 bases at J, with 9 bases between. The CDR3 is CSASGQSYEQYF. In nucleotides, the CDR3 is TGCAGTGCTAGTGGACAGAGCTACGAGCAGTACTTC.

The gene calls are TRBV15 and TRBJ2-7; TRBD1 agrees at 7 bases. The CDR3 contains 14 residues. V was pared by 1 base and J by 4 bases, with 4 bases of the junction left unmatched. CDR1 is LNHNV and CDR2 is YYDKDF in the germline V gene (reference sequence). CDR3 sequence reads: CATSRAGQPYEQYF. CDR3 nucleotide sequence: TGTGCCACCAGCAGAGCGGGACAGCCGTACGAGCAGTACTTC.

V usage is TRBV18 and J usage is TRBJ1-6; 7 positions agree with TRBD1. CDR1 is KGHSH and CDR2 is LQKENI in the germline V gene. The CDR3 is 13 residues long. The trim removed 6 bases at V and 10 bases at J, leaving 6 bases unmatched. The CDR3 spells CASSQQGDSPLHF. The CDR3 coding sequence is TGTGCCAGCTCCCAGCAGGGGGACTCACCCCTCCACTTT.

The chain links TRBV3-1 (or the pseudogene TRBV3-2) to TRBJ2-3, with 9 bases that match TRBD2. Germline V lookup: CDR1 LGHDT, CDR2 YNNKEL (reference sequence). The CDR3 length is 16 residues. J gave up 1 base and V 4 bases, and 6 bases lay outside the gene matches. This chain's CDR3 is CASSPLGGRGTDTQYF. In nucleotides, the CDR3 is TGTGCCAGCAGCCCCTTGGGCGGGAGGGGCACAGATACGCAGTATTTT.

The chain combines TRBV4-2 with TRBJ2-5; 16 nucleotides line up with TRBD2. The CDR3 is 19 amino acids. V lost 4 bases, J lost 5 bases, and 13 bases stayed unmatched. The germline V gene has CDR1 LGHNA and CDR2 YNFKEQ. The CDR3 DNA reads as TGTGCCAGCAGCCTGCTAAAGGGACTAGCGGGAGGGTGGTCGGAGACCCAGTACTTC. It codes for CASSLLKGLAGGWSETQYF.

The genes are TRBV7-8 and TRBJ2-1; 9 bases are a match to TRBD1. This CDR3 is built from 14 residues. V lost 4 bases, J lost 4 bases, and 2 bases stayed unmatched. Per the germline V gene, CDR1 is SGHVS and CDR2 is FQNEAQ. The CDR3 protein is CASSSGTGYNEQFF. For the CDR3, the DNA is TGTGCCAGCAGCTCCGGGACAGGGTACAATGAGCAGTTCTTC.

The CDR3 reads CASSIAVGTDSPLHF. Written as DNA, the CDR3 is TGTGCCAGTAGTATAGCCGTTGGGACAGATTCACCCCTCCACTTT. The V gene is TRBV19, the J gene TRBJ1-6, with 7 bases identical to TRBD1. Per germline, CDR1 LNHDA and CDR2 SQIVND (reference sequence). This CDR3 region has 15 residues. J gave up 8 bases and V 1 base, and 5 bases lay outside the gene matches.